This T cell receptor beta chain was captured by sequencing in a study of neurological immune-mediated disorders. cDNA was made by 5'RACE with 10-nucleotide random UMIs. Every sequencing run produced over 170 million TCR-beta sequences, and the sequences from any one run covered 15-18 subjects. TCRdb processed the 5' RACE reads anew with MiXCR; each CDR3 protein has one entry. Of 55,000 to 70,000 distinct CDR3 sequences listed, roughly 10% are singletons. Noted time point: longitudinal time-point 1 (baseline). For the unsorted libraries, 2 million PBMCs stored at -80 C served as input. The table lists this clonotype with many counts. Its matching antigen is unknown. V gave up 0 bases and J gave up 4 bases, with 13 bases separating them. The CDR3 covers 15 residues. Germline values: CDR1 SGDLS, CDR2 YYNGEE. Points from the study as a whole: No CDR3 amino acid sequences were shared by expanded clones across subjects, suggesting private repertoires in all groups.

The sample consisted of PBMCs. V and J are TRBV9 and TRBJ1-2; possibly TRBD1 for D (6 bases). The TCR comes from a male donor with HTLV-1-associated myelopathy (HAM/TSP). For the CDR3, the DNA is TGTGCCAGCAGCGTAGGGGACACGCGGACCTATGGCTACACCTTC. Protein sequence: CASSVGDTRTYGYTF.